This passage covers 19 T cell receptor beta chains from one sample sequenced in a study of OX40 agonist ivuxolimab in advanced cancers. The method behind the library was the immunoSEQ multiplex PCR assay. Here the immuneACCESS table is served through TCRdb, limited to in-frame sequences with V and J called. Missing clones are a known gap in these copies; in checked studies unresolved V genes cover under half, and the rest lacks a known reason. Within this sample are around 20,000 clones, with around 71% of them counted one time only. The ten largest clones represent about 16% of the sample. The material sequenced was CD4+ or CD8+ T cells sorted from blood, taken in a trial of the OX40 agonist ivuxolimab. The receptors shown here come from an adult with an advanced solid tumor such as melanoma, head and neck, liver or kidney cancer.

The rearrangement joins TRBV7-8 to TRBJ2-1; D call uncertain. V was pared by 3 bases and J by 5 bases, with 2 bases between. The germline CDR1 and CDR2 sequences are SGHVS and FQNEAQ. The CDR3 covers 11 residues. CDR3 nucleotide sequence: TGTGCCAGCAGCTTCGACAATGAGCAGTTCTTC. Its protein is CASSFDNEQFF.

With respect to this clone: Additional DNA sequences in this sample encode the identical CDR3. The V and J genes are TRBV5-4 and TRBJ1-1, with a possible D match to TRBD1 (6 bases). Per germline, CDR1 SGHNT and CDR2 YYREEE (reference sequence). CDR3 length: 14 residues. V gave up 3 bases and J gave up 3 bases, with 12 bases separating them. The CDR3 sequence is CASSSGTPYTEAFF. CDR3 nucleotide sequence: TGTGCCAGCAGCTCTGGGACACCTTACACTGAAGCTTTCTTT.

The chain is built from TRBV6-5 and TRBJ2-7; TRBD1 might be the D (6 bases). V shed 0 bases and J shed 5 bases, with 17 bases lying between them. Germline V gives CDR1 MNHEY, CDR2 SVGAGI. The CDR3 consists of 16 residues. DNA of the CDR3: TGTGCCAGCAGTTACTCGTCAGGGGACCTTCGGAACGAGCAGTACTTC. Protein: CASSYSSGDLRNEQYF.

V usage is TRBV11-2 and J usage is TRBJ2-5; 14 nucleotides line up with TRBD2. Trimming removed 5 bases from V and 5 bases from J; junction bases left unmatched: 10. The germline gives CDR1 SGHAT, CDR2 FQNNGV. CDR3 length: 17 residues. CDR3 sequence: CASSIGLAGGGAETQYF. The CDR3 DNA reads TGTGCCAGCAGCATCGGACTAGCGGGAGGTGGAGCTGAGACCCAGTACTTC.

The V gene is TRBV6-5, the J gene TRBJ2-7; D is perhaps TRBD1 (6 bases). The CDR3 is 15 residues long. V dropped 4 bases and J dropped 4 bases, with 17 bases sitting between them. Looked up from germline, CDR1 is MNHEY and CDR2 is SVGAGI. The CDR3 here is CASSLQGGLGYEQYF. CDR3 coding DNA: TGTGCCAGCAGTTTACAGGGTGGGTTGGGGTACGAGCAGTACTTC.

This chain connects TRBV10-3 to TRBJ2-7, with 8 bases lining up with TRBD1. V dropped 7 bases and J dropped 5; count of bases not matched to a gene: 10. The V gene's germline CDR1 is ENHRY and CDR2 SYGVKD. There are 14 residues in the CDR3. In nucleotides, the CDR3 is TGTGCCATCATTCAGGACAGGGTAGAAGACGAGCAGTACTTC. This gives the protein CAIIQDRVEDEQYF.

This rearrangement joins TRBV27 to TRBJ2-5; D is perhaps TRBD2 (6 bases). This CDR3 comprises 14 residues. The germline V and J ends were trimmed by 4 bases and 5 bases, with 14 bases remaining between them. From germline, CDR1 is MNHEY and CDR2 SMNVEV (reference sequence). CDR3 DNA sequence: TGTGCCAGCAGTTGGGACTCTGGGGCCGAGACCCAGTACTTC. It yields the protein CASSWDSGAETQYF.

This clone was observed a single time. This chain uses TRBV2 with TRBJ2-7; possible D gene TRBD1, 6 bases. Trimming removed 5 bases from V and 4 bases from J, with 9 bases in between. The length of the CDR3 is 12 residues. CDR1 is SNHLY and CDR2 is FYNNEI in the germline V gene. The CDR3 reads CASSWTDYEQYF. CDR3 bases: TGTGCCAGCAGTTGGACAGATTACGAGCAGTACTTC.

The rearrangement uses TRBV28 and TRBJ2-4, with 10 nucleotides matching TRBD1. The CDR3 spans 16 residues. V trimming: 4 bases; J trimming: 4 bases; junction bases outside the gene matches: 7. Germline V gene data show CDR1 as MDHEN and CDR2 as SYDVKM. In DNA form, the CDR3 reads TGTGCCAGCAGTTGGCGGGACAGGGGAGGGAAAAACATTCAGTACTTC. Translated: CASSWRDRGGKNIQYF.

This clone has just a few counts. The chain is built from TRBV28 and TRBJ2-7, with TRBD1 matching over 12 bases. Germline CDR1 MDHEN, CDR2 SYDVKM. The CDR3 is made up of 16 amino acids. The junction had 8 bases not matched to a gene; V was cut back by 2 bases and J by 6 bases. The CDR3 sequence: CASSLETGTGGSEQYF. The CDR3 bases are TGTGCCAGCAGTTTAGAAACCGGGACAGGGGGCTCCGAGCAGTACTTC.

CDR3 DNA sequence: TGTGCCAGCAGTCCTAGCACTGGCGGGGAGCTGTTTTTT. It encodes CASSPSTGGELFF. The chain recombines TRBV6-1 with TRBJ2-2; perhaps TRBD2 as D (5 bases). The V and J ends lost 5 bases and 7 bases respectively, with 11 bases between them. The CDR3 is 13 amino acids. Germline loops: CDR1 MNHNS, CDR2 SASEGT.

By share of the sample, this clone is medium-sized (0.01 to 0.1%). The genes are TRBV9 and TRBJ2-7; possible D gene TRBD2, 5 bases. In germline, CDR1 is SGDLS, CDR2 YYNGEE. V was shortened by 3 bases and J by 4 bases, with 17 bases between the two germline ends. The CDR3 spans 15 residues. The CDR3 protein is CASSEGIMGAYEQYF. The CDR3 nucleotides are TGTGCCAGCAGCGAAGGGATAATGGGAGCGTACGAGCAGTACTTC.

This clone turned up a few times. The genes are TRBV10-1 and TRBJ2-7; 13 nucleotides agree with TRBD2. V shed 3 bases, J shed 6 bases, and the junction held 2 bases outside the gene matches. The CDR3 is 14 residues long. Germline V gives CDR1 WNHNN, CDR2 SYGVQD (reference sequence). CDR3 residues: CASSDTSGRGEQYF. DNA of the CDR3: TGCGCCAGCAGTGACACTAGCGGGAGGGGCGAGCAGTACTTC.

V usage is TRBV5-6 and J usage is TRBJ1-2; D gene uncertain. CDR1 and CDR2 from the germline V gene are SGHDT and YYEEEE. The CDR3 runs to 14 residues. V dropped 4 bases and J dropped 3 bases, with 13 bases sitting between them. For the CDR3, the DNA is TGTGCCAGCAGCCCGACATCCACGGACTATGGCTACACCTTC. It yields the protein CASSPTSTDYGYTF.

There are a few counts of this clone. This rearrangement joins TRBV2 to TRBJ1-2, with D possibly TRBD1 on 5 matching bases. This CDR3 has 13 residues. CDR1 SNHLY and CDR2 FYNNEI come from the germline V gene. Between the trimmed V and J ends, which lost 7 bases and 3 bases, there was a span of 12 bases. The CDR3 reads CASNGGSDYGYTF. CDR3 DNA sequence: TGTGCCAGCAACGGGGGGTCGGACTATGGCTACACCTTC. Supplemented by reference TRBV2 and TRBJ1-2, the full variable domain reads EPEVTQTPSHQVTQMGQEVILRCVPISNHLYFYWYRQILGQKVEFLVSFYNNEISEKSEIFDDQFSVERPDGSNFTLKIRSTKLEDSAMYFCASNGGSDYGYTFGSGTRLTVV.

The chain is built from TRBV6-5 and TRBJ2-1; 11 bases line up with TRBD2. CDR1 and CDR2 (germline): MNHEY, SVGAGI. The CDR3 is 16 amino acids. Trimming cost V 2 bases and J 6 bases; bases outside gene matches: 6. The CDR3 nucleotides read TGTGCCAGCAGTTACCCGACTAGCGGGATGATCAATGAGCAGTTCTTC. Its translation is CASSYPTSGMINEQFF.

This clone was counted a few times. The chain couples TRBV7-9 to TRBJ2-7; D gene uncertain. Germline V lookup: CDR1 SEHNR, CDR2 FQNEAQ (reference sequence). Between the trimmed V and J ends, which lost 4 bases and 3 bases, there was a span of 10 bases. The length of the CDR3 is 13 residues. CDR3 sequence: CASSYGPGYEQYF. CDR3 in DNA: TGTGCCAGCAGCTACGGACCTGGCTACGAGCAGTACTTC.

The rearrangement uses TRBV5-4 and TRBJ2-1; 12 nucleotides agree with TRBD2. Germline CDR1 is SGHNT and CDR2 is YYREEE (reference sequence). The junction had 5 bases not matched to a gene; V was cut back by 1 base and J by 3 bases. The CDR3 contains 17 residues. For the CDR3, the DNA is TGTGCCAGCAGCTTGCCTAGCGGGAGGGAGGTCTACAATGAGCAGTTCTTC. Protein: CASSLPSGREVYNEQFF.

CDR3 in amino acids: CSVLARQGVPSGANVLTF. In nucleotides, the CDR3 is TGCAGCGTCCTAGCAAGACAGGGGGTACCCTCTGGGGCCAACGTCCTGACTTTC. The V and J genes are TRBV29-1 and TRBJ2-6; 9 nucleotides line up with TRBD1. Germline trimming cut 6 bases from V and 0 bases from J; bases unmatched to any gene: 12. CDR1 is SQVTM, CDR2 ANQGSEA, per germline. This CDR3 comprises 18 residues.